This entry is about one T cell receptor (beta chain). These data belong to a study of blood T cell repertoires in COVID-19. Study background: T cells, B-cell-depleted T cells, or PBMCs supplied cDNA or gDNA.

The method was immunoSEQ multiplex PCR; TCRdb's version includes in-frame clones alone and lacks a portion of them. The sample includes about 220,000 clones, around 86% seen only once; the top ten take roughly 5.1%. Seattle patients were enrolled while actively infected and followed longitudinally. Trimming shortened V by 5 bases and J by 3 bases, and 13 bases separated the two germline ends. Germline values: CDR1 SNHLY, CDR2 FYNNEI. The CDR3 is made up of 14 amino acids. V is TRBV2 and J is TRBJ1-1, with TRBD1 as a possible D gene (6 bases). The sample taken for sequencing was peripheral blood. This receptor was identified in a woman between 70 and 85 years old with COVID-19, enrolled during active disease. CDR3 DNA sequence: TGTGCCAGCAGTACCAGGGGAGGGGACACTGAAGCTTTCTTT. Its protein is CASSTRGGDTEAFF.